This passage covers 28 T cell receptor beta chains from one sample sequenced in a study of shared clonotypes between healthy human individuals (dated by TCRdb to about 2020). Library generation was performed with the immunoSEQ multiplex PCR assay. Entries here come from immuneACCESS through TCRdb and include only in-frame sequences with V and J called. Some clones fail to appear in such tables; in the studies checked, an unresolved V gene covers under half of the shortfall, and the cause of the remainder is unknown. Here the sample has approximately 2.5 million clones; approximately 93% occur a single time. 0.36% of the sample is held by the ten biggest clonotypes. The source material was naive CD4+ T cells from PBMCs. The sample's cell subset or site, from its label and the paper: CD45RA+ positively selected. The receptor set was obtained from a man aged 18 to 30 in good health. Some clones in this sample may be carry-over from other donors' samples.

The gene calls are TRBV5-4 and TRBJ2-5, with D perhaps TRBD1 or TRBD2 (5 bases each). Trimming pared 3 bases from V and 3 bases from J, leaving 18 bases between. This CDR3 is built from 16 residues. The germline V gene encodes CDR1 SGHNT and CDR2 YYREEE (reference sequence). CDR3 region: CASSSKGRPYEETQYF. The CDR3 DNA sequence: TGTGCCAGCAGCTCAAAGGGACGACCCTACGAAGAGACCCAGTACTTC.

The chain is built from TRBV6-6 and TRBJ1-2; D is unclear. The V gene's germline CDR1 is MNHNY and CDR2 SVGAGI (reference sequence). The CDR3 sequence is 13 residues long. V lost 6 bases, J lost 4 bases, and 12 bases lay in between. CDR3 sequence: CASRQGNFYGYTF. The CDR3 bases are TGTGCCAGCAGGCAAGGGAATTTCTATGGCTACACCTTC.

The J gene is TRBJ2-3, the V gene TRBV29-1, with a tentative D call TRBD2 (7 bases). Germline assignment: CDR1 SQVTM and CDR2 ANQGSEA. The CDR3 extends over 12 amino acids. V was cut by 7 bases and J by 4 bases, with 12 bases left in between. The CDR3, as DNA: TGCAGCGCGTCGGGGGGCCCAGATACGCAGTATTTT. Translation gives CSASGGPDTQYF.

V and J are TRBV5-1 and TRBJ2-4; TRBD2 matches at 14 bases. Looked up from germline, CDR1 is SGHRS and CDR2 is YFSETQ. With 4 bases clipped from V and 7 bases from J, the junction kept 16 bases outside the gene matches. The CDR3 covers 19 residues. The CDR3 protein is CASSPLAGLAGGAGNIQYF. CDR3 DNA: TGCGCCAGCAGCCCCCTGGCCGGACTAGCGGGAGGAGCGGGGAACATTCAGTACTTC.

The genes are TRBV4-2 and TRBJ1-4; no definite D call. V lost 4 bases and J lost 0, with 12 bases in between. This CDR3 has 16 amino acids. Germline CDR1 and CDR2: LGHNA and YNFKEQ. The CDR3 bases are TGTGCCAGCAGCCCCCGGGCCCTTGCAACTAATGAAAAACTGTTTTTT. Residues: CASSPRALATNEKLFF.

This chain uses TRBV5-4 with TRBJ2-1; D is unclear. CDR1 is SGHNT, CDR2 YYREEE, per germline (reference sequence). V lost 4 bases and J 6 bases, leaving 8 bases between the germline ends. This CDR3 contains 12 residues. The CDR3 sequence is CASSGRTNEQFF. DNA for the CDR3: TGTGCCAGCAGCGGTCGCACCAATGAGCAGTTCTTC.

V gene TRBV27 combines with J gene TRBJ1-4; 12 positions agree with TRBD1. CDR3 length: 15 amino acids. The germline V gene encodes CDR1 MNHEY and CDR2 SMNVEV (reference sequence). The V and J ends lost 5 bases and 6 bases, in that order; junction bases with no gene match: 4. As DNA, the CDR3 is TGTGCCAGCAGTGGGGGACAGGGGGCGTATGAAAAACTGTTTTTT. Translation gives CASSGGQGAYEKLFF.

The rearrangement uses TRBV30 and TRBJ1-2, with 9 nucleotides matching TRBD1. Germline values: CDR1 GTSNPN, CDR2 SVGIG (reference sequence). Trimming took 6 bases from V and 7 from J; bases not matched to a gene: 9. The CDR3 runs 13 residues. CDR3 sequence reads: CACAQGATPGYTF. CDR3 bases: TGTGCCTGTGCACAGGGGGCTACCCCTGGCTACACCTTC.

The chain employs TRBV5-1 and TRBJ2-1; unclear D gene. The CDR3 loop spans 15 amino acids. In germline, CDR1 is SGHRS, CDR2 YFSETQ. V was pared by 0 bases and J by 6 bases, with 13 bases between. The CDR3: CASSLESGQRNEQFF. Written as DNA, the CDR3 is TGCGCCAGCAGCTTGGAATCGGGCCAGCGCAATGAGCAGTTCTTC.

This sequence joins TRBV7-3 and TRBJ2-6; perhaps TRBD1 as D (5 bases). The CDR3 contains 15 residues. Per the germline V gene, CDR1 is SGHTA and CDR2 is FQGTGA. Trimming removed 5 bases from V and 3 bases from J, with 11 bases in between. Here the CDR3 DNA reads TGTGCCAGCAGCGAACAGGCTCTTGGGGCCAACGTCCTGACTTTC. Its translation is CASSEQALGANVLTF.

The chain employs TRBV5-4 and TRBJ1-2, with TRBD1 matching 10 bases. Germline V gene data show CDR1 as SGHNT and CDR2 as YYREEE (reference sequence). The J segment lost 2 bases and the V segment lost 0 bases, leaving 4 bases of the junction unmatched. The CDR3 consists of 16 residues. DNA for the CDR3: TGTGCCAGCAGCTTGGCCGGGGGACAGGGGAACTATGGCTACACCTTC. Its protein product is CASSLAGGQGNYGYTF.

This clone has a single count. The chain carries TRBV28 and TRBJ2-2, with D perhaps matching TRBD1 or TRBD2 (5 bases each). This CDR3 contains 14 residues. Germline V CDR1 and CDR2: MDHEN, SYDVKM. V shed 6 bases and J shed 6 bases, with 14 bases lying between them. This CDR3 is CASRSGTRAGELFF. The CDR3 DNA follows: TGTGCCAGCAGATCCGGGACCCGGGCCGGGGAGCTGTTTTTT.

The chain uses TRBV6-6 and TRBJ2-2; D unresolved. This CDR3 has 16 amino acids. The V end lost 6 bases, the J end lost 4 bases, and 18 bases lay between the germline ends. CDR1 is MNHNY, CDR2 SVGAGI, per germline (reference sequence). The CDR3: CASSPIRNPPTGELFF. The CDR3 DNA reads as TGTGCCAGCAGCCCTATACGAAACCCGCCCACCGGGGAGCTGTTTTTT.

This clone was observed a single time. CDR3 nucleotide sequence: TGTGCCAGCTCAGCCACGACAGGGGCGGACACTGAAGCTTTCTTT. It specifies CASSATTGADTEAFF. The V and J genes are TRBV18 and TRBJ1-1, with 8 bases aligning to TRBD1. V lost 5 bases, J lost 3 bases, and 8 bases stayed unmatched. The CDR3 spans 15 residues. Germline CDR1 reads KGHSH; CDR2 reads LQKENI.

This sequence joins TRBV28 and TRBJ2-5; a possible D gene is TRBD2 (6 bases). CDR1 and CDR2 from the germline V gene are MDHEN and SYDVKM. V lost 3 bases, J lost 0 bases, and 14 bases lay in between. This CDR3 comprises 16 residues. The CDR3 bases are TGTGCCAGCAGTTTTTGGGGGAGGAATTACCAAGAGACCCAGTACTTC. Residues: CASSFWGRNYQETQYF.

The chain is built from TRBV11-3 and TRBJ1-5; D not certain. The V end was cut by 1 base, the J end by 4 bases, with 11 bases between. The germline V gene encodes CDR1 SGHNT and CDR2 YENEEA. The CDR3 totals 15 residues. The CDR3 spells CASSLGGERNQPQHF. The CDR3 nucleotides are TGTGCCAGCAGCTTAGGAGGAGAGAGGAATCAGCCCCAGCATTTT. The entire variable domain, with the rest obtained from reference TRBV11-3 and TRBJ1-5, is as follows: EAGVVQSPRYKIIEKKQPVAFWCNPISGHNTLYWYLQNLGQGPELLIRYENEEAVDDSQLPKDRFSAERLKGVDSTLKIQPAELGDSAVYLCASSLGGERNQPQHFGDGTRLSIL.

V usage is TRBV28 and J usage is TRBJ2-1; no clear D gene. This CDR3 contains 19 residues. CDR1 is MDHEN and CDR2 is SYDVKM in the germline V gene. V dropped 5 bases and J dropped 0 bases, with 23 bases sitting between them. This chain's CDR3 is CASSALIGARSSSYNEQFF. The CDR3 nucleotides read TGTGCCAGCAGTGCCCTAATCGGTGCTCGTTCAAGCTCCTACAATGAGCAGTTCTTC.

This chain links TRBV4-2 with TRBJ1-2, with D maybe TRBD1 (6 bases). The CDR3 extends over 19 amino acids. V shed 0 bases and J shed 3 bases, with 23 bases lying between them. Per germline, CDR1 LGHNA and CDR2 YNFKEQ. CDR3 DNA sequence: TGTGCCAGCAGCCAAGAGGGGGACAAACCCGGGAGCCTCTACTATGGCTACACCTTC. The encoded protein is CASSQEGDKPGSLYYGYTF.

This clone appeared once. The chain couples TRBV5-1 to TRBJ2-1; unclear D gene. With 4 bases removed from V and 8 bases from J, the gap between germline ends came to 7 bases. The germline gives CDR1 SGHRS, CDR2 YFSETQ. This CDR3 contains 11 residues. The CDR3 is CASSRSDEQFF. In DNA form, the CDR3 reads TGCGCCAGCAGCCGGTCCGATGAGCAGTTCTTC.

This clone was found once. The chain couples TRBV30 to TRBJ2-7; no firm D call. Trimming took off 0 bases at V and 0 bases at J, with 9 bases between the two ends. This CDR3 has 14 residues. Per the germline V gene, CDR1 is GTSNPN and CDR2 is SVGIG (reference sequence). DNA of the CDR3: TGTGCCTGGAGTGTCATCAGGTACTCCTACGAGCAGTACTTC. It specifies CAWSVIRYSYEQYF.

The chain combines TRBV29-1 with TRBJ1-1; possible D gene TRBD1, 6 bases. Germline V lookup: CDR1 SQVTM, CDR2 ANQGSEA. Trimming removed 3 bases from V and 10 bases from J, with 12 bases in between. This CDR3 spans 11 amino acids. In DNA, the CDR3 is TGCAGCGTTGAGCCGGACAGAAGAGCTTTCTTT. It yields the protein CSVEPDRRAFF.

The chain recombines TRBV19 with TRBJ2-7; 8 bases fit TRBD2. With 5 bases clipped from V and 2 bases from J, the junction kept 11 bases outside the gene matches. CDR3 size: 16 residues. Germline values: CDR1 LNHDA, CDR2 SQIVND (reference sequence). The CDR3 sequence is CASSARISGTPYEQYF. The CDR3, as DNA: TGTGCCAGTAGTGCTAGGATTAGCGGGACCCCCTACGAGCAGTACTTC.

In its sample, this clone was seen once. This sequence joins TRBV4-1 and TRBJ1-1, with D perhaps TRBD1 (5 bases). CDR3 length: 15 residues. V was pared by 4 bases and J by 3 bases, with 15 bases between. Per the germline V gene, CDR1 is MGHRA and CDR2 is YSYEKL. The CDR3 DNA follows: TGCGCCAGCAGCCTTAGGGGTAACCGGGACACTGAAGCTTTCTTT. Translating gives CASSLRGNRDTEAFF.

The genes are TRBV5-5 and TRBJ2-2, with TRBD1 matching over 10 bases. The germline V gene encodes CDR1 SGHKS and CDR2 YYEKEE (reference sequence). The CDR3 is made up of 16 amino acids. The junction had 6 bases not matched to a gene; V was cut back by 4 bases and J by 3 bases. The CDR3 DNA sequence: TGTGCCAGCAGCGGACGCGGGACAGGGGACACCGGGGAGCTGTTTTTT. Translated: CASSGRGTGDTGELFF.

J is TRBJ2-1 and V is TRBV18; the match to TRBD1 covers 8 bases. This CDR3 has 15 residues. In germline, CDR1 is KGHSH, CDR2 LQKENI. The V gene end was trimmed by 3 bases and the J gene end by 8 bases; junction bases not matched to a gene: 9. CDR3: CASSPRDWDRYEQFF. For the CDR3, the DNA is TGTGCCAGCTCACCTCGGGACTGGGACAGGTATGAGCAGTTCTTC.

This chain joins TRBV27 and TRBJ2-2; 8 nucleotides agree with TRBD2. This CDR3 has 16 amino acids. Germline V gene lookup returns CDR1 MNHEY and CDR2 SMNVEV (reference sequence). The trim removed 0 bases at V and 9 bases at J, leaving 9 bases unmatched. Here the CDR3 DNA reads TGTGCCAGCAGTTTATCGATCCGGGCGGGGGGCCGGGAGCTGTTTTTT. Translation gives CASSLSIRAGGRELFF.

This clone came up once. This chain joins TRBV21-1 and TRBJ2-3; the table's D gene call, TRBD2, was not cross checked with the DNA. TRBV21-1 is recorded as a pseudogene. The CDR3 contains 18 residues. The CDR3 sequence is CASSKVDGSLCGTDTQYF. The CDR3 DNA follows: TGTGCCAGCAGCAAGGTGGATGGGAGCCTTTGTGGCACAGATACGCAGTATTTT.

This chain connects TRBV4-1 to TRBJ2-7, with TRBD2 identical over 9 bases. Germline V gives CDR1 MGHRA, CDR2 YSYEKL. The CDR3 has 14 residues. With V trimmed by 1 base and J by 9 bases, 7 bases remained unmatched. CDR3 nucleotides: TGCGCCAGCAGCCAAGGGCTAGCGGGGAGGGTGCAGTACTTC. Residues: CASSQGLAGRVQYF.